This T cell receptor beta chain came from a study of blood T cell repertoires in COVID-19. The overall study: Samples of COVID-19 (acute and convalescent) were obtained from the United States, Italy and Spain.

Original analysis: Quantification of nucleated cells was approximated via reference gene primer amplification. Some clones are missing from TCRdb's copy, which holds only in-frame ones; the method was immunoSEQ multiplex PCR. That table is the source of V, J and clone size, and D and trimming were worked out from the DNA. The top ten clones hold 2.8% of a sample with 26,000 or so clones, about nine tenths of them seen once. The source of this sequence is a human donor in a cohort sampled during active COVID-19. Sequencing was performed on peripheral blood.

CDR3 DNA: TGTGCCAGCAGCTATTTAGCGGGGGGGGGTTTAAATGAGCAGTTCTTC. It specifies CASSYLAGGGLNEQFF. The chain links TRBV11-1 to TRBJ2-1; 11 bases line up with TRBD2. The J segment lost 7 bases and the V segment lost 4 bases, leaving 9 bases of the junction unmatched. The length of the CDR3 is 16 residues. Germline V gene lookup returns CDR1 SGHAT and CDR2 FQDESV (reference sequence).